One and the same sample provided the 27 T cell receptor beta chains below, sequenced in a study of T cell repertoires in cytomegalovirus infection. TCRdb processed the reads anew with MiXCR; each CDR3 protein has one entry. The data contain about 360,000 distinct CDR3 sequences, around 18% of them singletons. The sequencing sample was made of PBMCs. These TCRs come from a human donor in good health (CMV status not recorded). Some clones in this sample may be carry-over from other donors' samples.

Note on this clonotype: This could be a read error, since a much larger clone is one nucleotide away. This chain joins TRBV7-2 and TRBJ2-7; a weak D match, TRBD1 (5 bases). There are 15 residues in the CDR3. Germline V CDR1 and CDR2: SGHTA, FQGNSA. CDR3 sequence: CASTFVGQASYEKYF. Here the CDR3 DNA reads TGTGCCAGCACCTTTGTGGGGCAGGCATCCTACGAGAAGTACTTC.

The chain is built from TRBV28 and TRBJ2-7; either TRBD1 or TRBD2 may fit D (5 bases each). V was clipped by 11 bases and J by 2 bases, with 16 bases between them. Germline V gives CDR1 MDHEN, CDR2 SYDVKM. The CDR3 has 13 amino acids. DNA of the CDR3: TGTGCCGGATCCGGGGCCGACCCCTACGAGCAGTACTTC. It translates to CAGSGADPYEQYF.

This clonotype has a count of ten or more. The chain has TRBV7-2 and TRBJ2-1; a possible D gene is TRBD2 (5 bases). The CDR3 sequence is 14 residues long. V was shortened by 5 bases and J by 8 bases, with 16 bases between the two germline ends. CDR1 is SGHTA and CDR2 is FQGNSA in the germline V gene. This CDR3 is CASSPLGSSDEQFF. CDR3 sequence (DNA): TGTGCCAGCAGCCCTTTAGGGAGTAGTGATGAGCAGTTCTTC.

The J gene is TRBJ2-4, the V gene TRBV29-1; 8 bases match TRBD2. V dropped 5 bases and J dropped 12; count of bases not matched to a gene: 3. The germline V gene has CDR1 SQVTM and CDR2 ANQGSEA. The CDR3 runs to 10 residues. This CDR3 is CSVTSGTQYF. Here the CDR3 DNA reads TGCAGCGTTACTAGCGGCACTCAGTACTTC.

The CDR3 coding sequence is TGCGCCAGCAGCCAAGTAATGGCCACCTCTGGAAACACCATATATTTT. Amino acids: CASSQVMATSGNTIYF. V usage is TRBV4-3 and J usage is TRBJ1-3; D is unclear. Trimming cost V 1 base and J 0 bases, with 10 bases left between them. The CDR3 spans 16 residues. CDR1 and CDR2 from the germline V gene are LGHNA and YSLEER.

This clonotype was detected many times. The chain uses TRBV12-3 or TRBV12-4 and TRBJ2-3; D may match TRBD1 or TRBD2 (5 bases each). Deletions cut 6 bases from V and 2 bases from J, with 12 bases between. This CDR3 has 14 amino acids. Here the CDR3 reads CASRRDQNTDTQYF. The CDR3 nucleotides read TGTGCCAGCAGACGGGACCAAAACACAGATACGCAGTATTTT.

The rearrangement uses TRBV12-5 and TRBJ2-5; either TRBD1 or TRBD2 may supply D (5 bases each). This CDR3 has 14 amino acids. The germline CDR1 and CDR2 sequences are LGHNT and FRNRAP. Trimming took 5 bases from V and 1 from J, leaving 11 bases between them. Here the CDR3 reads CASGGDGFQETQYF. CDR3 in DNA: TGTGCTAGTGGTGGGGACGGCTTCCAAGAGACCCAGTACTTC.

The chain combines TRBV7-9 with TRBJ1-4; D not certain. Germline assignment: CDR1 SEHNR and CDR2 FQNEAQ (reference sequence). CDR3 length: 15 amino acids. V lost 5 bases and J lost 7, with 17 bases in between. The CDR3 reads CASSPIETVGEKLFF. CDR3 DNA sequence: TGTGCCAGCAGCCCGATTGAGACGGTGGGTGAAAAACTGTTTTTT.

This clonotype was observed a few times. The J gene is TRBJ1-2, the V gene TRBV27; 7 positions match TRBD1. V was clipped by 0 bases and J by 4 bases; unmatched bases: 5. Looked up from germline, CDR1 is MNHEY and CDR2 is SMNVEV (reference sequence). The CDR3 is 15 residues long. CDR3 DNA: TGTGCCAGCAGTTTATCGAGACAGGGATTCTATGGCTACACCTTC. Encoded protein: CASSLSRQGFYGYTF.

This sequence joins TRBV6-6 and TRBJ1-2, with D tentatively TRBD1 (5 bases). The V gene's germline CDR1 is MNHNY and CDR2 SVGAGI (reference sequence). The CDR3 length is 12 residues. The V end lost 5 bases, the J end lost 5 bases, and 9 bases lay between the germline ends. The CDR3 sequence is CASSQQEYGYTF. CDR3 DNA sequence: TGTGCCAGCAGTCAACAGGAATATGGCTACACCTTC.

This clonotype was picked up a small number of times. The chain couples TRBV7-2 to TRBJ2-2, with D uncertain. The germline CDR1 and CDR2 sequences are SGHTA and FQGNSA. V was trimmed by 5 bases and J by 9 bases, leaving 13 bases between them. This CDR3 contains 13 residues. CDR3 DNA sequence: TGTGCCAGCAGCCCCTACGGGTTGCGGGAGCTGTTTTTT. Residues: CASSPYGLRELFF.

There are many counts of this clonotype. V gene TRBV7-2 combines with J gene TRBJ2-3; D unclear. V gave up 5 bases and J gave up 6 bases, with 15 bases separating them. In germline, CDR1 is SGHTA, CDR2 FQGNSA. The CDR3 has 14 amino acids. The CDR3 region is CASSPGYPVDTQYF. The CDR3 DNA sequence: TGTGCCAGCAGCCCGGGCTATCCCGTGGATACGCAGTATTTT.

The rearrangement links TRBV19 to TRBJ2-5; the D is unclear. V dropped 1 base and J dropped 5 bases, with 5 bases sitting between them. CDR3 length equals 12 residues. The germline V gene has CDR1 LNHDA and CDR2 SQIVND (reference sequence). The CDR3 DNA is TGTGCCAGTAGTATAGGGCGGGAGACCCAGTACTTC. This translates into CASSIGRETQYF.

This clonotype has a handful of counts. The CDR3 loop is CASGLWREGRSKQFF. CDR3 DNA sequence: TGTGCTAGTGGTTTGTGGCGGGAGGGGCGTTCGAAGCAGTTCTTC. V gene TRBV12-5 combines with J gene TRBJ2-1, with 9 positions matching TRBD2. With V trimmed by 2 bases and J by 11 bases, 10 bases remained unmatched. This CDR3 region has 15 residues. Germline V CDR1 and CDR2: LGHNT, FRNRAP.

There are many counts of this clonotype. The chain carries TRBV14 and TRBJ1-2; D possibly corresponds to TRBD1 (6 bases). V lost 4 bases and J 4 bases, leaving 10 bases between the germline ends. This CDR3 contains 13 residues. Germline V gives CDR1 SGHDN, CDR2 FVKESK. CDR3 sequence: CASSLQGSYGYTF. The DNA for the CDR3 is TGTGCCAGCAGCCTACAGGGTAGCTATGGCTACACCTTC.

This clonotype was recorded at least ten times. This CDR3 is CASQGDGSYNSPLHF. CDR3 nucleotides: TGTGCCAGCCAGGGTGATGGATCCTATAATTCACCCCTCCACTTT. The gene calls are TRBV7-9 and TRBJ1-6; possibly TRBD1 for D (5 bases). The CDR3 totals 15 residues. The ends were cut back, 8 bases at V and 1 base at J, with 12 bases in the middle. In germline, CDR1 is SEHNR, CDR2 FQNEAQ (reference sequence).

This chain uses TRBV29-1 with TRBJ2-1; D is ambiguous. Trimming took 7 bases from V and 7 from J, leaving 11 bases between them. The CDR3 spans 11 residues. Per germline, CDR1 SQVTM and CDR2 ANQGSEA. The chain's CDR3 is CSATDRNEQFF. In DNA form, the CDR3 reads TGCAGCGCTACCGATCGGAATGAGCAGTTCTTC.

This clonotype appeared many times. J is TRBJ2-1 and V is TRBV7-2, with 11 bases lining up with TRBD2. V shed 5 bases, J shed 5 bases, and the junction held 5 bases outside the gene matches. CDR1 is SGHTA and CDR2 is FQGNSA in the germline V gene. This CDR3 is 15 amino acids long. CDR3 sequence reads: CASSPRLAGNNEQFF. As DNA, the CDR3 is TGTGCCAGCAGCCCCCGACTAGCGGGAAACAATGAGCAGTTCTTC.

This clonotype showed up many times. The CDR3 loop reads CASSPRGPLAGEETQYF. The DNA for the CDR3 is TGCGCCAGCAGCCCCAGAGGACCCTTAGCGGGAGAAGAGACCCAGTACTTC. This chain connects TRBV4-3 to TRBJ2-5, with TRBD2 matching over 9 bases. With V trimmed by 4 bases and J by 3 bases, 12 bases remained unmatched. The CDR3 is 17 amino acids. Looked up from germline, CDR1 is LGHNA and CDR2 is YSLEER.

This clonotype was seen only a few times. The chain recombines TRBV12-3 or TRBV12-4 with TRBJ1-2; 8 bases align to TRBD1. V dropped 5 bases and J dropped 8; count of bases not matched to a gene: 7. CDR3 size: 13 residues. The CDR3 loop reads CASSPTGGRGYTF. DNA for the CDR3: TGTGCCAGCAGTCCAACAGGGGGAAGGGGCTACACCTTC.

This clonotype was counted only a few times. The chain joins TRBV20-1 to TRBJ2-5; tentatively, D is TRBD2 (5 bases). The CDR3 covers 13 residues. Trimming shortened V by 0 bases and J by 2 bases, and 7 bases separated the two germline ends. Per germline, CDR1 DFQATT and CDR2 SNEGSKA (reference sequence). DNA for the CDR3: TGCAGTGCTAGAGATCCGGGACAAGAGACCCAGTACTTC. Translation: CSARDPGQETQYF.

The chain joins TRBV12-3 or TRBV12-4 to TRBJ2-7; 8 nucleotides align to TRBD1. The J segment lost 6 bases and the V segment lost 6 bases, leaving 4 bases of the junction unmatched. The CDR3 loop spans 12 amino acids. The CDR3 DNA follows: TGTGCCAGCAGCCGGACAGGGCGCGAGCAGTACTTC. It encodes CASSRTGREQYF.

This clonotype was recorded at least ten times. The chain recombines TRBV4-3 with TRBJ1-1; D is unresolved. Trimming took 0 bases from V and 1 from J, leaving 6 bases between them. The germline gives CDR1 LGHNA, CDR2 YSLEER. This CDR3 contains 14 residues. The CDR3 bases are TGCGCCAGCAGCCAAGATTTTTGGAACACTGAAGCTTTCTTT. Protein product: CASSQDFWNTEAFF.

The V gene is TRBV5-6, the J gene TRBJ2-5, with a weak D call TRBD1 (6 bases). The V end was cut by 2 bases, the J end by 5 bases, with 13 bases between. The CDR3 covers 14 residues. Germline V gene sequence: CDR1 SGHDT, CDR2 YYEEEE. The DNA of the CDR3 is TGTGCCAGCAGCTTCGAGTACAGGGCTGAGACCCAGTACTTC. It specifies CASSFEYRAETQYF.

The V call is TRBV2, the J call TRBJ2-1; D unresolved. CDR3 length equals 15 residues. Trimming pared 6 bases from V and 4 bases from J, leaving 16 bases between. CDR1 and CDR2 from the germline V gene are SNHLY and FYNNEI. The DNA of the CDR3 is TGTGCCAGCAGCCCCGGACCGTCCTCATACAATGAGCAGTTCTTC. It encodes CASSPGPSSYNEQFF.

In its sample, this clonotype was seen a few times. V is TRBV7-9 and J is TRBJ1-1; 8 bases are shared with TRBD1. Unmatched junction bases numbered 2, after V lost 1 base and J lost 1 base. Germline V gene lookup returns CDR1 SEHNR and CDR2 FQNEAQ (reference sequence). The CDR3 contains 15 residues. The CDR3 protein is CASSLGDRRNTEAFF. The CDR3 DNA sequence: TGTGCCAGCAGCTTAGGGGACAGGCGGAACACTGAAGCTTTCTTT. Complete variable domain (other parts from reference TRBV7-9 and TRBJ1-1): DTGVSQNPRHKITKRGQNVTFRCDPISEHNRLYWYRQTLGQGPEFLTYFQNEAQLEKSRLLSDRFSAERPKGSFSTLEIQRTEQGDSAMYLCASSLGDRRNTEAFFGQGTRLTVV.

The rearrangement joins TRBV3-1 to TRBJ2-3; no clear D. The V gene lost 4 bases and the J gene lost 5 bases, with 16 bases spanning the gap. CDR1 and CDR2 (germline): LGHDT, YNNKEL (reference sequence). The CDR3 length is 15 residues. The CDR3 DNA sequence: TGTGCCAGCAGCCTTACCGACCTGCTAGGAGATACGCAGTATTTT. It specifies CASSLTDLLGDTQYF.